This is a list of T cell receptor beta chains from one sample in a study of cytomegalovirus exposure and HLA in healthy donors. The data were produced by immunoSEQ multiplex PCR, yet TCRdb's version contains in-frame clones alone and is incomplete. This sample yields about 140,000 clones, of which roughly 79% are seen a single time; approximately 9.7% belongs to the top ten. Sequenced input: PBMCs. All receptors derive from a woman in her sixties or seventies in good health and CMV-seropositive. Both conserved end residues are part of each CDR3. Fields, in order: D gene, clone size, J gene, V gene, CDR3 protein, CDR3 DNA. A D gene is named only where the DNA matches it firmly. The listing skips clone size in some rows; elsewhere it reads once, few, many or a size class.

TRBD1	-	TRBJ1-3	TRBV9	CASSVRQGGSGNTIYF	TGTGCCAGCAGCGTCAGACAGGGGGGCTCTGGAAACACCATATATTTT
-	-	TRBJ2-3	TRBV27	CASSLERTDTQYF	TGTGCCAGCAGTTTAGAGCGAACAGATACGCAGTATTTT
-	-	TRBJ1-1	TRBV27	CASSYDRDTEAFF	TGTGCCAGCAGCTACGACAGAGACACTGAAGCTTTCTTT
TRBD2	-	TRBJ2-1	TRBV19	CASSSLGTSGSYNEQFF	TGTGCCAGTAGTTCCCTGGGGACTAGCGGGAGCTACAATGAGCAGTTCTTC
-	-	TRBJ2-2	TRBV7-2	CASSYRARDRTGELFF	TGTGCCAGCAGCTACAGGGCCAGGGATCGCACCGGGGAGCTGTTTTTT
-	-	TRBJ1-2	TRBV7-2	CASSYSQGNYGYTF	TGTGCCAGCAGCTATAGTCAGGGGAACTATGGCTACACCTTC
TRBD1	-	TRBJ1-2	TRBV4-2	CASSQGKQGAYGYTF	TGTGCCAGCAGCCAAGGGAAACAGGGGGCCTATGGCTACACCTTC
-	-	TRBJ1-1	TRBV9	CASSVVPRGSPNTEAFF	TGTGCCAGCAGCGTAGTCCCCCGCGGCAGTCCGAACACTGAAGCTTTCTTT
TRBD2	-	TRBJ2-1	TRBV5-1	CASSLRASGDYNEQFF	TGCGCCAGCAGCTTGAGGGCTAGCGGAGACTACAATGAGCAGTTCTTC
TRBD2	-	TRBJ2-7	TRBV5-4	CASSPTSGRSLYEQYF	TGTGCCAGCAGCCCCACTAGCGGAAGGAGCCTCTACGAGCAGTACTTC
TRBD2	-	TRBJ2-3	TRBV27	CASSWRSGRSTDTQYF	TGTGCCAGCAGTTGGCGGAGCGGGAGAAGCACAGATACGCAGTATTTT
-	-	TRBJ2-3	TRBV5-1	CASRDFSSTDTQYF	TGCGCCAGCAGGGACTTCTCTAGCACAGATACGCAGTATTTT
TRBD1	-	TRBJ2-5	TRBV6-5	CASRVTGGGETQYF	TGTGCCAGCAGGGTCACAGGGGGCGGGGAGACCCAGTACTTC
-	-	TRBJ2-5	TRBV6-5	CASYGWETQYF	TGTGCCAGCTACGGTTGGGAGACCCAGTACTTC
-	few	TRBJ1-5	TRBV30	CAWSSQNNQPQHF	TGTGCCTGGAGTTCACAGAATAATCAGCCCCAGCATTTT
-	-	TRBJ1-1	TRBV28	CATMNTEAFF	TGTGCCACCATGAACACTGAAGCTTTCTTT
-	few	TRBJ2-7	TRBV30	CAWREEPTVSYEQYF	TGTGCCTGGAGGGAAGAACCGACAGTCTCCTACGAGCAGTACTTC
-	-	TRBJ2-3	TRBV4-1	CASRSLSGRRGDTQYF	TGCGCCAGCAGGTCTTTATCGGGTAGACGTGGAGATACGCAGTATTTT
-	few	TRBJ2-7	TRBV28	CASSFRDISHEQYF	TGTGCCAGCAGTTTTCGAGACATAAGCCACGAGCAGTACTTC
TRBD1	-	TRBJ2-3	TRBV6-5	CASSYGGTGGLDTQYF	TGTGCCAGCAGTTACGGCGGGACAGGGGGCCTAGATACGCAGTATTTT
-	-	TRBJ2-4	TRBV4-1	CASSPFSGLGNIQYF	TGCGCCAGCAGCCCCTTTTCAGGGCTGGGAAACATTCAGTACTTC
-	-	TRBJ2-1	TRBV5-4	CASSRGQSSYNEQFF	TGTGCCAGCAGCAGGGGCCAAAGCTCCTACAATGAGCAGTTCTTC